A selection of T cell receptor beta chains follows, all from one sample in a study of neoadjuvant nivolumab and ipilimumab in lung cancer. The table came from immunoSEQ multiplex PCR; TCRdb's copy has only in-frame clones and leaves some out. The data show 45,000 to 55,000 clones, about 89% seen once. The source material was blood, sampled before neoadjuvant nivolumab, alone or with ipilimumab. The receptors come from an adult with non-small cell lung cancer. Some clones in this sample may be carry-over from other donors' samples. CDR3s include the opening cysteine and the closing phenylalanine or tryptophan. Fields, in order: J gene, clone size, V gene, D gene, CDR3 protein, CDR3 DNA. D genes are given only for firm matches. The size entry is marked missing in some rows and otherwise reads once, few, many or a size class.

>TRBJ1-5|few|TRBV11-1|TRBD1
CASSLDRGQPQHF
TGTGCCAGCAGCTTGGACAGGGGGCAGCCCCAGCATTTT
>TRBJ2-7|-|TRBV19|-
CANPGEPHEQYF
TGTGCCAATCCAGGGGAACCCCACGAGCAGTACTTC
>TRBJ1-1|-|TRBV29-1|-
CSVEKRAGSPTEAFF
TGCAGCGTTGAAAAAAGGGCAGGGAGTCCCACTGAAGCTTTCTTT
>TRBJ2-4|-|TRBV7-9|-
CASSSLGVDIQYF
TGTGCCAGCAGCTCCCTCGGGGTGGACATTCAGTACTTC
>TRBJ2-3|-|TRBV2|-
CASSRRASSGTDTQYF
TGTGCCAGCAGCCGAAGGGCCAGTTCAGGCACAGATACGCAGTATTTT
>TRBJ1-1|-|TRBV5-1|-
CASSLPDGNTEAFF
TGCGCCAGCAGCCTTCCGGACGGAAACACTGAAGCTTTCTTT
>TRBJ2-4|-|TRBV27|TRBD2
CASMSAAAGENIQYF
TGTGCCAGCATGTCAGCGGCCGCGGGGGAAAACATTCAGTACTTC
>TRBJ2-7|-|TRBV4-1|TRBD1
CASSQGQGGTYEQYF
TGCGCCAGCAGCCAAGGACAGGGGGGGACCTACGAGCAGTACTTC
>TRBJ2-3|-|TRBV4-3|-
CASSLSGRGTDTQYF
TGCGCCAGCAGCCTAAGCGGGCGGGGCACAGATACGCAGTATTTT
>TRBJ2-7|-|TRBV4-2|TRBD1
CASSPYPGQLASYEQYF
TGTGCCAGCAGCCCCTACCCGGGACAGCTAGCCTCCTACGAGCAGTACTTC
>TRBJ1-5|-|TRBV2|TRBD1
CASRGDRNQPQHF
TGTGCCAGCAGGGGGGACAGAAATCAGCCCCAGCATTTT
>TRBJ2-2|-|TRBV9|TRBD1
CASSAGDSSGELFF
TGTGCCAGCAGCGCAGGGGACAGTTCGGGGGAGCTGTTTTTT
>TRBJ2-7|-|TRBV5-1|-
CASSLVFGGGEQYF
TGCGCCAGCAGCTTGGTTTTTGGAGGGGGCGAGCAGTACTTC
>TRBJ1-1|few|TRBV2|-
CASSEGHTEAFF
TGTGCCAGCAGCGAGGGCCACACTGAAGCTTTCTTT
>TRBJ1-1|once|TRBV18|-
CASSPNQGNTEAFF
TGTGCCAGCTCACCGAATCAAGGGAACACTGAAGCTTTCTTT
>TRBJ2-1|-|TRBV19|-
CASSPRPEGEQFF
TGTGCCAGTAGTCCGAGACCTGAGGGTGAGCAGTTCTTC
>TRBJ2-3|-|TRBV5-1|-
CASSLAQLSTDTQYF
TGCGCCAGCAGCTTGGCACAACTAAGCACAGATACGCAGTATTTT
>TRBJ1-1|-|TRBV14|-
CASSQVTGSRAEAFF
TGTGCCAGCAGCCAAGTAACAGGGTCGAGGGCTGAAGCTTTCTTT
>TRBJ2-1|-|TRBV7-2|-
CASSPRVGVGAYNEQFF
TGTGCCAGCAGCCCTAGGGTGGGGGTCGGGGCCTACAATGAGCAGTTCTTC
>TRBJ2-5|-|TRBV9|-
CASSARGGILETQYF
TGTGCCAGCAGCGCAAGGGGGGGGATTTTGGAGACCCAGTACTTC
>TRBJ1-2|-|TRBV15|-
CATSRGQPGYGYTF
TGTGCCACCAGCAGAGGGCAGCCAGGCTATGGCTACACCTTC
>TRBJ1-1|-|TRBV18|TRBD1
CASSPLDRGLNTEAFF
TGTGCCAGCTCACCACTGGACAGGGGGCTGAACACTGAAGCTTTCTTT
>TRBJ2-7|-|TRBV5-1|-
CASSLGSTASYEQYF
TGCGCCAGCAGCTTGGGGTCCACAGCCTCCTACGAGCAGTACTTC
>TRBJ2-2|-|TRBV30|TRBD2
CAWSGGSGRGFTGELFF
TGTGCCTGGAGCGGCGGTAGCGGGAGAGGATTCACCGGGGAGCTGTTTTTT
>TRBJ1-5|-|TRBV6-1|TRBD1
CASSIGTVNQPQHF
TGTGCCAGCAGCATAGGGACAGTAAATCAGCCCCAGCATTTT
>TRBJ2-5|-|TRBV18|-
CASSPLVQETQYF
TGTGCCAGCTCACCACTAGTTCAAGAGACCCAGTACTTC
>TRBJ2-7|-|TRBV5-1|TRBD2
CASSFGGSSLEQYF
TGCGCCAGCAGCTTTGGCGGGAGTTCGCTTGAGCAGTACTTC
>TRBJ2-2|-|TRBV6-5|TRBD1
CASRPQGARSGELFF
TGTGCCAGCAGGCCCCAGGGGGCGCGGTCCGGGGAGCTGTTTTTT
>TRBJ2-2|-|TRBV7-9|TRBD2
CASSFGTSGRRLTGELFF
TGTGCCAGCAGCTTCGGGACTAGCGGGAGGAGGCTCACCGGGGAGCTGTTTTTT
>TRBJ2-5|-|TRBV30|-
CAWSVRFGRETQYF
TGTGCCTGGAGTGTGAGGTTCGGACGGGAGACCCAGTACTTC
>TRBJ2-3|-|TRBV9|TRBD1
CASSVTGGMDTQYF
TGTGCCAGCAGCGTAACAGGGGGTATGGATACGCAGTATTTT
>TRBJ2-5|once|TRBV7-2|-
CASSRSQGGETQYF
TGTGCCAGCAGCCGCTCCCAAGGGGGAGAGACCCAGTACTTC
>TRBJ1-1|-|TRBV5-4|TRBD1
CASRTQGDTEAFF
TGTGCCAGCAGGACACAGGGGGATACTGAAGCTTTCTTT
>TRBJ1-2|-|TRBV5-4|-
CASSLPGSVYGYTF
TGTGCCAGCAGCTTGCCGGGTTCCGTCTATGGCTACACCTTC
>TRBJ2-7|-|TRBV5-1|-
CASSLGGAKAYEQYF
TGCGCCAGCAGCTTGGGAGGGGCGAAAGCCTACGAGCAGTACTTC
>TRBJ2-7|-|TRBV6-5|-
CASSYSVGGPGYEQYF
TGTGCCAGCAGTTACTCGGTGGGGGGTCCGGGGTACGAGCAGTACTTC
>TRBJ2-7|-|TRBV7-2|TRBD2
CASSRISGSPSYEQYF
TGTGCCAGCAGCAGGATTAGCGGGAGTCCAAGCTACGAGCAGTACTTC
>TRBJ2-1|-|TRBV19|-
CASSEGLANNEQFF
TGTGCCAGTAGCGAGGGGCTAGCTAACAATGAGCAGTTCTTC
>TRBJ1-3|-|TRBV7-6|-
CASSLNRQAGNTIYF
TGTGCCAGCAGCTTAAACAGACAGGCTGGAAACACCATATATTTT
>TRBJ2-3|-|TRBV29-1|TRBD2
CSGTSGNPDTQYF
TGCAGCGGGACTAGCGGGAATCCGGATACGCAGTATTTT
>TRBJ1-2|-|TRBV7-8|TRBD1
CASSHLRTGTYGYTF
TGTGCCAGCAGCCACCTCCGGACAGGGACGTATGGCTACACCTTC
>TRBJ2-7|-|TRBV2|TRBD1
CATGTGVSYEQYF
TGTGCCACAGGGACAGGGGTATCCTACGAGCAGTACTTC
>TRBJ2-2|-|TRBV5-5|TRBD2
CASSPGLYGELFF
TGTGCCAGCAGCCCGGGACTATACGGGGAGCTGTTTTTT
>TRBJ2-7|-|TRBV15|TRBD2
CATSGIAGANYEQYF
TGTGCCACCAGCGGAATAGCGGGGGCGAACTACGAGCAGTACTTC
>TRBJ2-7|-|TRBV5-8|-
CASSTAGTFSYEQYF
TGTGCCAGCAGCACCGCCGGGACATTCTCCTACGAGCAGTACTTC
>TRBJ2-7|-|TRBV18|-
CASSPPVSYEQYF
TGTGCCAGCTCACCACCTGTGTCCTACGAGCAGTACTTC
>TRBJ2-1|-|TRBV6-5|-
CASSYSGASSNEQFF
TGTGCCAGCAGTTATTCCGGGGCTTCCTCCAATGAGCAGTTCTTC
>TRBJ2-3|-|TRBV6-5|TRBD2
CASRTSGASTDTQYF
TGTGCCAGTAGGACTAGCGGGGCTAGCACAGATACGCAGTATTTT